This TCR beta chain was sequenced for a study of T cell repertoires in ileal Crohn's disease. Germline V gene sequence: CDR1 MNHNS, CDR2 SASEGT. The CDR3 has 15 residues. With V trimmed by 4 bases and J by 4 bases, 3 bases remained unmatched. The assay was immunoSEQ multiplex PCR, and TCRdb's table has in-frame clones only and misses some. The table records 12,000 or so clones, roughly four fifths of them present only once. The source of this sequence is an adult with Crohn's disease. This rearrangement joins TRBV6-1 to TRBJ2-3, with TRBD2 identical over 12 bases. The sequenced material came from ileal tissue. The CDR3 DNA is TGTGCCAGCAGTGTACTAGCGGGAGGCGCAGATACGCAGTATTTT. Protein product: CASSVLAGGADTQYF.